A selection of T cell receptor beta chains follows, all from one sample in a study of T-cell reconstitution after alpha-beta-depleted transplantation in children. In TCRdb, the PCR reads were re-called with MiXCR into one record per CDR3 protein. In the table there are some 200,000 distinct CDR3 sequences, about 6.4% of which are singletons. The sequencing used PBMCs from the stem cell graft donor, collected from the stem cell graft. The receptors here all came from a human donor who donated a stem cell graft to a child with Wiskott-Aldrich syndrome. CDR3s include the opening cysteine and the closing phenylalanine or tryptophan. D genes are given only for firm matches. Expanded clones get a size class; other rows say once, few or many, or leave the size out.

abundance,j_gene,len,v_gene,d_gene,CDR3aa,CDR3nt
many,TRBJ1-2,17,TRBV10-3,TRBD1,CAISESIADREGYGYTF,TGTGCCATCAGTGAGTCCATTGCCGACAGGGAGGGCTATGGCTACACCTTC
many,TRBJ2-6,15,TRBV10-3,TRBD1,CAIGQGASGANVLTF,TGTGCCATTGGACAGGGGGCCTCTGGGGCCAACGTCCTGACTTTC
-,TRBJ1-6,13,TRBV7-9,-,CASRGLENSPLHF,TGTGCCAGCAGGGGGTTAGAGAATTCACCCCTCCACTTT
many,TRBJ2-5,14,TRBV28,-,CASSSLSGWRTQYF,TGTGCCAGCAGTTCCCTTTCAGGGTGGCGGACCCAGTACTTC
-,TRBJ2-3,14,TRBV6-5,-,CASSWSQIRPTQYF,TGTGCCAGCAGTTGGAGCCAAATACGACCTACGCAGTATTTT
few,TRBJ2-2,14,TRBV2,-,CASESSGNTGELFF,TGTGCCAGCGAAAGTAGCGGGAACACCGGGGAGCTGTTTTTT
-,TRBJ2-7,12,TRBV5-1,-,CAISLYGYEQYF,TGCGCCATCAGCTTGTATGGCTACGAGCAGTACTTC
many,TRBJ2-5,15,TRBV2,-,CASSEARGTQETQYF,TGTGCCAGCAGTGAAGCGCGTGGGACTCAAGAGACCCAGTACTTC
many,TRBJ2-1,16,TRBV7-7,TRBD1,CASSSRTGEGYNEQFF,TGTGCCAGCAGCTCCCGGACAGGGGAGGGATACAATGAGCAGTTCTTC
many,TRBJ1-2,13,TRBV6-5,-,CASKGGWSYGYTF,TGTGCCAGCAAAGGGGGTTGGAGCTATGGCTACACCTTC
few,TRBJ1-5,15,TRBV20-1,TRBD1,CSARLRGQANQPQHF,TGCAGTGCTAGACTAAGGGGACAGGCTAATCAGCCCCAGCATTTT
many,TRBJ2-5,19,TRBV5-1,-,CASSFSGGPRTTPQETQYF,TGCGCCAGCAGCTTCTCCGGGGGCCCCAGGACAACTCCCCAAGAGACCCAGTACTTC
many,TRBJ2-7,13,TRBV5-6,-,CASSSLSSYEQYF,TGTGCCAGCAGCTCCCTGAGCTCCTACGAGCAGTACTTC